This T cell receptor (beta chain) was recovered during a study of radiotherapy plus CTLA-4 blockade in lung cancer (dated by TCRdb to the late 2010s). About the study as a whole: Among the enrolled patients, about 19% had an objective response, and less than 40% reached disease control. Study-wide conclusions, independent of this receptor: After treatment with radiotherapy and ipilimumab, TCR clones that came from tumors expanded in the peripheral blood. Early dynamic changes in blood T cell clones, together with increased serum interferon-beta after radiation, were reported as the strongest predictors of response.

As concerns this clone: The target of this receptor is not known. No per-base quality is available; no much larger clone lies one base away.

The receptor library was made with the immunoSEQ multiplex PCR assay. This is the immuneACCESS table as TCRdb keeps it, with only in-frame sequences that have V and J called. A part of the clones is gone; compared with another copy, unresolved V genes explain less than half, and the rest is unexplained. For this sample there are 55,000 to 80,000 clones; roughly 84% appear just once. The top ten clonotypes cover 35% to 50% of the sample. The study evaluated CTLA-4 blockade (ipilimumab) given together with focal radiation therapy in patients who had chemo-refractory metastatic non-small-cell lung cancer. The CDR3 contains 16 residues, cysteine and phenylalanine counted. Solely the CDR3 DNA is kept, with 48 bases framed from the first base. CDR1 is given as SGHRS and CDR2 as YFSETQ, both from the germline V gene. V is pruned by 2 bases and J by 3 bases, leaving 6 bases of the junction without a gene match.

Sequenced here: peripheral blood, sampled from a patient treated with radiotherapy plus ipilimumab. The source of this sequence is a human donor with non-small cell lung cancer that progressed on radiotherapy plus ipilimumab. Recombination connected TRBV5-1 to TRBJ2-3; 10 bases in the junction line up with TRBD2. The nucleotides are TGCGCCAGCAGCTTTGGGGCTAGCGGGAGTACAGATACGCAGTATTTT. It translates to CASSFGASGSTDTQYF.